This T cell receptor beta chain was recovered during a study of T cell changes during pregnancy in multiple sclerosis. The length of the CDR3 is 15 residues. V gave up 4 bases and J gave up 3 bases; unmatched junction bases: 5. Germline V lookup: CDR1 KGHSH, CDR2 LQKENI. Clones were read by immunoSEQ multiplex PCR, and TCRdb kept only the in-frame ones, dropping some. Among fewer than 110,000 clones listed, roughly 92% were seen once. The TCR was taken from a female donor with multiple sclerosis, enrolled in a pregnancy study. V and J are TRBV18 and TRBJ2-3; TRBD1 matches at 9 bases. Source: peripheral blood, taken after pregnancy. The DNA of the CDR3 is TGTGCCAGCTCACTTACAGGGGGCAGTACAGATACGCAGTATTTT. It is translated as CASSLTGGSTDTQYF.